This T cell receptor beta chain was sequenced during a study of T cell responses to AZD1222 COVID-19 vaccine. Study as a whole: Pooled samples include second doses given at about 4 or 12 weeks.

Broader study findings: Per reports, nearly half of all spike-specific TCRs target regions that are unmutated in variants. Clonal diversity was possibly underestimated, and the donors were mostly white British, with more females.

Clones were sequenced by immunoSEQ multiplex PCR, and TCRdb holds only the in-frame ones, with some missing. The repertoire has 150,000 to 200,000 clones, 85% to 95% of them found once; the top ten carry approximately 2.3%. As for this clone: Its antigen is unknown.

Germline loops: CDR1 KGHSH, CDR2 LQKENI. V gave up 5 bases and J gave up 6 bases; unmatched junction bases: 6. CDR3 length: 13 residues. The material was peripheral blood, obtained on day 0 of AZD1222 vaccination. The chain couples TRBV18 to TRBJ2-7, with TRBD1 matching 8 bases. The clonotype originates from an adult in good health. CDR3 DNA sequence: TGTGCCAGCTCATCAGACAGGGGCGGCGAGCAGTACTTC. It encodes CASSSDRGGEQYF. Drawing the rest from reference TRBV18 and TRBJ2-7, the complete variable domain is NAGVMQNPRHLVRRRGQEARLRCSPMKGHSHVYWYRQLPEEGLKFMVYLQKENIIDESGMPKERFSAEFPKEGPSILRIQQVVRGDSAAYFCASSSDRGGEQYFGPGTRLTVT.